This T cell receptor (beta chain) appears in the sequencing data of a study of response to subunit inactivated influenza vaccine. The CDR3 contains 16 residues. With V trimmed by 4 bases and J by 10 bases, 13 bases remained unmatched. From germline, CDR1 is MNHEY and CDR2 SVGEGT. Worth noting for this clonotype: No antigen is known for it.

TCRdb called the RT-PCR reads again in MiXCR, with one record for every CDR3 protein. The sample carries approximately 500,000 distinct CDR3 sequences, about an eighth recorded once. General observations from the study: The authors put forward the suggestion that each seasonal influenza vaccination may bring in only a limited number of new T cells.

This TCR was recovered from a man in his fifties who received an inactivated influenza vaccine. The chain links TRBV6-2 or TRBV6-3 to TRBJ2-1, with 10 bases that match TRBD1. Material: PBMCs from blood, obtained 40 to 50 days after vaccination. The CDR3 DNA reads TGTGCCAGCAGTTCGCGGGGACAGGGGCCCTCCGGAGAGCAGTTCTTC. Its translation: CASSSRGQGPSGEQFF.